This entry describes one T cell receptor (beta chain). This specimen belongs to a study of T-cell reconstitution after alpha-beta-depleted transplantation in children. Unique molecular identifiers were used to barcode this TCRbeta library. MiXCR, run by TCRdb on the PCR reads, gives a single entry per CDR3 protein. The table has approximately 520,000 distinct CDR3 sequences, approximately 29% seen once. Trimming took 0 bases from V and 6 from J; bases not matched to a gene: 6. CDR3 length: 16 amino acids. Germline CDR1 and CDR2: LGHNA and YSLEER. J is TRBJ2-1 and V is TRBV4-3, with 9 bases lining up with TRBD2. The source was PBMCs from the stem cell graft donor, collected from the stem cell graft. This TCR was sampled from a human donor who donated a stem cell graft to a child with aplastic anemia. For the CDR3, the DNA is TGCGCCAGCAGCCAAGAAGAGCGGGAGGCCTGCAATGAGCAGTTCTTC. Its protein is CASSQEEREACNEQFF.